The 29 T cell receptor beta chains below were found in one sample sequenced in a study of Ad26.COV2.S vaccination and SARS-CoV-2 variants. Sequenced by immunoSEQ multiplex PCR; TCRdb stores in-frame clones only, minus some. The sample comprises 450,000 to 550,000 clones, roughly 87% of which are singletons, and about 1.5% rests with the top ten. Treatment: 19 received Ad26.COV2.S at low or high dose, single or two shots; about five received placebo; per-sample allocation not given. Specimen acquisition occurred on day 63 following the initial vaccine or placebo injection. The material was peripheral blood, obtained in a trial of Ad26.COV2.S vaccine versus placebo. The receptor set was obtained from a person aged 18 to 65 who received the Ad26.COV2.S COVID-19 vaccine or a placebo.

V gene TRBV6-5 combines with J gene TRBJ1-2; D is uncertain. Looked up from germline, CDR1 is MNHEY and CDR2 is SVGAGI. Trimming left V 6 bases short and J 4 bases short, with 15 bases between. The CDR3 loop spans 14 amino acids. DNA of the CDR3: TGTGCCAGCAGCTCGGCTTTACTTGGCTATGGCTACACCTTC. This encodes CASSSALLGYGYTF.

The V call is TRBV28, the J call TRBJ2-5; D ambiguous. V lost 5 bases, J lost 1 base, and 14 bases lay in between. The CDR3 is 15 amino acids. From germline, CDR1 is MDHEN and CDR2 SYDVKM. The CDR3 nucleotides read TGTGCCAGCAGTAATCTCGGGCAAGCCCAAGAGACCCAGTACTTC. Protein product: CASSNLGQAQETQYF.

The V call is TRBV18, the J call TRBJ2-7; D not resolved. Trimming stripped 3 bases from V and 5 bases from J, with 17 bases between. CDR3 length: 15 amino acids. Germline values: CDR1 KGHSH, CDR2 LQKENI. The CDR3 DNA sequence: TGTGCCAGCTCACCCTTAACGGGTGGATGGGACGAGCAGTACTTC. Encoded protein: CASSPLTGGWDEQYF.

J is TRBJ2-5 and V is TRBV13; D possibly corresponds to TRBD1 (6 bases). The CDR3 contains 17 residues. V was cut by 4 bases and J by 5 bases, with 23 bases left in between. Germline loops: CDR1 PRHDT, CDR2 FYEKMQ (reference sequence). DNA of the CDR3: TGTGCCAGCAGCTCCATCTACAGGGTCGGGGTATGGGAGACCCAGTACTTC. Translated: CASSSIYRVGVWETQYF.

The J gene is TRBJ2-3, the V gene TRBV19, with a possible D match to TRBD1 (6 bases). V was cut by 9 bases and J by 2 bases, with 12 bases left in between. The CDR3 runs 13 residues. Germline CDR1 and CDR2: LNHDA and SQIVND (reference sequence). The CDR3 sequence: CASGTHSTDTQYF. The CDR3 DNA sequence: TGTGCCAGCGGGACACACTCCACAGATACGCAGTATTTT.

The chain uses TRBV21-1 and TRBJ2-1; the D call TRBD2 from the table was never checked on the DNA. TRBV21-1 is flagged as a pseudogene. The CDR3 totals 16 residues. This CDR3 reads CASHGLAGRMYNEQFF. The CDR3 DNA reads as TGTGCCAGCCACGGACTAGCGGGGAGAATGTACAATGAGCAGTTCTTC.

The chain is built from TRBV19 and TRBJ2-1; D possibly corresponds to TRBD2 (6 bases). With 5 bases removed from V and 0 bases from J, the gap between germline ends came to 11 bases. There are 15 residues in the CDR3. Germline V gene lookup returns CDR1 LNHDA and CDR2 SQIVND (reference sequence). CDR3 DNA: TGTGCCAGTAGTGTTAGCGGAAACTCCTACAATGAGCAGTTCTTC. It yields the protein CASSVSGNSYNEQFF.

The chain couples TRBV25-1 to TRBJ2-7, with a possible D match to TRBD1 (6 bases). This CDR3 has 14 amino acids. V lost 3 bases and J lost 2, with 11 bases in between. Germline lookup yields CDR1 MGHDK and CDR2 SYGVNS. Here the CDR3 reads CASSDGQPPYEQYF. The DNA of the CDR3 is TGTGCCAGCAGTGACGGACAGCCGCCCTACGAGCAGTACTTC.

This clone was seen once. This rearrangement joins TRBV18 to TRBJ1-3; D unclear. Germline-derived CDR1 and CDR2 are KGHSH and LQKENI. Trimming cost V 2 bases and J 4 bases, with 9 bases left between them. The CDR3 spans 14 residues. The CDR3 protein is CASSPEASGNTIYF. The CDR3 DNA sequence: TGTGCCAGCTCACCAGAGGCTTCGGGAAACACCATATATTTT.

This chain's CDR3 is CASSDGRSYEQYF. For the CDR3, the DNA is TGCGCCAGCAGTGATGGCAGGAGCTACGAGCAGTACTTC. The chain carries TRBV10-1 and TRBJ2-7, with unresolved D. CDR1 and CDR2 (germline): WNHNN, SYGVQD (reference sequence). V was clipped by 3 bases and J by 3 bases, with 9 bases between them. The CDR3 length is 13 residues.

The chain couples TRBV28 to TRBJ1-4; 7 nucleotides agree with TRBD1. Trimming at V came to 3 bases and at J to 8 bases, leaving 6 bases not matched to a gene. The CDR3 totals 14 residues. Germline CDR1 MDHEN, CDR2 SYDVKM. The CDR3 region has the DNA TGTGCCAGCAGTTTTCGACAGGGTATGGAAAAACTGTTTTTT. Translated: CASSFRQGMEKLFF. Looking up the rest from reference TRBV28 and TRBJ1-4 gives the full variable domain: DVKVTQSSRYLVKRTGEKVFLECVQDMDHENMFWYRQDPGLGLRLIYFSYDVKMKEKGDIPEGYSVSREKKERFSLILESASTNQTSMYLCASSFRQGMEKLFFGSGTQLSVL.

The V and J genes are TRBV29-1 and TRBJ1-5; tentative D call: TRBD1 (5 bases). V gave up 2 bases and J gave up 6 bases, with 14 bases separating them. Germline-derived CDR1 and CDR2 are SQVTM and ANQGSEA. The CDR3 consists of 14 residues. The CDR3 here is CSVESGIRGQPQHF. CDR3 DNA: TGCAGCGTTGAATCAGGGATTCGGGGTCAGCCCCAGCATTTT.

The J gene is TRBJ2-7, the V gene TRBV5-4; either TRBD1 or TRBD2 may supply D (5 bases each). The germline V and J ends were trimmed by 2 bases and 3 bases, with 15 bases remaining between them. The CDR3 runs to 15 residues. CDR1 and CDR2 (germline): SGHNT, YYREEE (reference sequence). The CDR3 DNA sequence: TGTGCCAGCAGCTTTCGAGGGGCCGTCGGCTACGAGCAGTACTTC. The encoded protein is CASSFRGAVGYEQYF. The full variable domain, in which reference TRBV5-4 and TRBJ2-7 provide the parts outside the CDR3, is ETGVTQSPTHLIKTRGQQVTLRCSSQSGHNTVSWYQQALGQGPQFIFQYYREEENGRGNFPPRFSGLQFPNYSSELNVNALELDDSALYLCASSFRGAVGYEQYFGPGTRLTVT.

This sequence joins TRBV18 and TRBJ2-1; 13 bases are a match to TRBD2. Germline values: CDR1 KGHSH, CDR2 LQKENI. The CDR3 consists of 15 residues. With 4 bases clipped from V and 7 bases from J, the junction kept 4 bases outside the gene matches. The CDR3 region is CASSQLAGGENEQFF. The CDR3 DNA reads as TGTGCCAGCTCACAACTAGCGGGGGGGGAGAATGAGCAGTTCTTC.

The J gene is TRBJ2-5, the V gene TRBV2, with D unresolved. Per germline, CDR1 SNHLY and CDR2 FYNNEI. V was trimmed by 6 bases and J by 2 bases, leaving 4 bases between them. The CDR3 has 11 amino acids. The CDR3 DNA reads TGTGCCAGCAGCCAACAAGAGACCCAGTACTTC. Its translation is CASSQQETQYF. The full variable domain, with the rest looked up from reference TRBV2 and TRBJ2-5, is EPEVTQTPSHQVTQMGQEVILRCVPISNHLYFYWYRQILGQKVEFLVSFYNNEISEKSEIFDDQFSVERPDGSNFTLKIRSTKLEDSAMYFCASSQQETQYFGPGTRLLVL.

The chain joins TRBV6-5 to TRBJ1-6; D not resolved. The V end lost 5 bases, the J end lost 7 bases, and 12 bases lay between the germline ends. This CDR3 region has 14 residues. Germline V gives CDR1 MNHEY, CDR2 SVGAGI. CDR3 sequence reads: CASSLGRENSPLHF. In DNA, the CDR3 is TGTGCCAGCAGTCTCGGACGGGAAAATTCACCCCTCCACTTT.

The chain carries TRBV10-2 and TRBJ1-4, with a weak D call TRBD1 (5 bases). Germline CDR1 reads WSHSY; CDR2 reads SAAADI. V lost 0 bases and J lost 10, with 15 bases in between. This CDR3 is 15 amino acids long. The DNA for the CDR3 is TGCGCCAGCAGTGAGTCGGGCCGTTGGGGCGTAAAACTGTTTTTT. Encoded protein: CASSESGRWGVKLFF.

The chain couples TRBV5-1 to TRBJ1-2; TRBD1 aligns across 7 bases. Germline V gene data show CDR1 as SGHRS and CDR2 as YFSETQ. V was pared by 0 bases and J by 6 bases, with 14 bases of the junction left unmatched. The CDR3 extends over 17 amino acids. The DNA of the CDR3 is TGCGCCAGCAGCTTGGTAACAGGGGTGATCTCAGCAGATGGCTACACCTTC. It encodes CASSLVTGVISADGYTF.

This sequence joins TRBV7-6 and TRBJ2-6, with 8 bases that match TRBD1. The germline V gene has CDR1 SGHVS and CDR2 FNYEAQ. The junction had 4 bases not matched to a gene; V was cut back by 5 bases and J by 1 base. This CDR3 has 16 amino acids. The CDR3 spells CASSPRTGSGANVLTF. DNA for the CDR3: TGTGCCAGCAGCCCCCGGACAGGGTCTGGGGCCAACGTCCTGACTTTC. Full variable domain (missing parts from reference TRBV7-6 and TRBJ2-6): GAGVSQSPRYKVTKRGQDVALRCDPISGHVSLYWYRQALGQGPEFLTYFNYEAQQDKSGLPNDRFSAERPEGSISTLTIQRTEQRDSAMYRCASSPRTGSGANVLTFGAGSRLTVL.

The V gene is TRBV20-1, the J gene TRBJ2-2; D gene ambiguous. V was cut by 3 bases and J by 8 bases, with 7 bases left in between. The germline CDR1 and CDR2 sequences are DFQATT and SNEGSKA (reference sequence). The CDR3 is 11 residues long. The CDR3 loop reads CSASRFGELFF. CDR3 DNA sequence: TGCAGTGCTAGTAGGTTTGGGGAGCTGTTTTTT.

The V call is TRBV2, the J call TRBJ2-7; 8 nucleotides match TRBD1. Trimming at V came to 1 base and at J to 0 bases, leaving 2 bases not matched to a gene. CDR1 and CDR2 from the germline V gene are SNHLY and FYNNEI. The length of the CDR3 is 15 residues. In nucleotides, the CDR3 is TGTGCCAGCAGTGAAGTACAGGGGGTCTCCTACGAGCAGTACTTC. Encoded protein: CASSEVQGVSYEQYF.

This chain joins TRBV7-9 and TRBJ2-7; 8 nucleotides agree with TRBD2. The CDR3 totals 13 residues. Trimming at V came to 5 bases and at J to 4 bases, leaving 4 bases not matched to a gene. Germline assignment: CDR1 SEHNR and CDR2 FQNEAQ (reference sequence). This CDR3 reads CASSPRLAYEQYF. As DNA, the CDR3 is TGTGCCAGCAGCCCAAGACTAGCGTACGAGCAGTACTTC.

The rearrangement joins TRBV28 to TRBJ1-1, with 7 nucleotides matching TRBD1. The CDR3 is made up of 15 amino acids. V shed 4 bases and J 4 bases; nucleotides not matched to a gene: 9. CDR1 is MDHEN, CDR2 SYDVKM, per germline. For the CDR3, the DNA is TGTGCCAGCAGTTACAGGACAGGTGGCCGCACTGAAGCTTTCTTT. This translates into CASSYRTGGRTEAFF.

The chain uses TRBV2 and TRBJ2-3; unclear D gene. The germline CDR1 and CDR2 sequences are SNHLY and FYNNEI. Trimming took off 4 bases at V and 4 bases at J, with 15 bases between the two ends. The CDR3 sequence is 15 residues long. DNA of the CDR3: TGTGCCAGCAGTGCGGTAACAGACTTTTCAGATACGCAGTATTTT. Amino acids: CASSAVTDFSDTQYF. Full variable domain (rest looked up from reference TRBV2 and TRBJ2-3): EPEVTQTPSHQVTQMGQEVILRCVPISNHLYFYWYRQILGQKVEFLVSFYNNEISEKSEIFDDQFSVERPDGSNFTLKIRSTKLEDSAMYFCASSAVTDFSDTQYFGPGTRLTVL.

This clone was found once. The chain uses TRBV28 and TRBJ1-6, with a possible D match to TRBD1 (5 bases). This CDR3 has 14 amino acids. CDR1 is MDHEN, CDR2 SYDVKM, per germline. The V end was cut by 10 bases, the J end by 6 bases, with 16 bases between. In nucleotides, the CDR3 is TGTGCCATCCGGGGCCCCGGAGGTAATTCACCCCTCCACTTT. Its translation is CAIRGPGGNSPLHF.

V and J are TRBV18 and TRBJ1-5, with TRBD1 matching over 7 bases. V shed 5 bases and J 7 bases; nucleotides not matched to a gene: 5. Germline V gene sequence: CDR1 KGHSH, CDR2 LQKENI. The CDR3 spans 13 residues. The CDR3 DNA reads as TGTGCCAGCTCAGATGGAGGGGGCCAGCCCCAGCATTTT. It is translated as CASSDGGGQPQHF.

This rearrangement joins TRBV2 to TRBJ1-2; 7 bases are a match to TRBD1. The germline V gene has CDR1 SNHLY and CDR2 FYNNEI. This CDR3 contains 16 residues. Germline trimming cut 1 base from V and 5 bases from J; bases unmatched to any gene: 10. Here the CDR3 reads CASSEGYRGSIYGYTF. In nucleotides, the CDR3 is TGTGCCAGCAGTGAAGGGTACAGGGGTTCTATTTATGGCTACACCTTC.

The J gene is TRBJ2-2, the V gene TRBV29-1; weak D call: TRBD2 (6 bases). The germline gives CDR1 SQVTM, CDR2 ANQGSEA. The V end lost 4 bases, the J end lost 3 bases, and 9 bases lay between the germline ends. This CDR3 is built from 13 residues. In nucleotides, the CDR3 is TGCAGCGTTGTCCCGGGGGACACCGGGGAGCTGTTTTTT. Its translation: CSVVPGDTGELFF.

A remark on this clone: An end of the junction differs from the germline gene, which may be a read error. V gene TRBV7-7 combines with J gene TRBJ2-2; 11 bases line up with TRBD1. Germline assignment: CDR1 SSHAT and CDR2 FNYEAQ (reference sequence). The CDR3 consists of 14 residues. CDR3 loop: CASSPGQGAGELFF. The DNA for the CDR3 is TGTGCTAGCAGCCCGGGACAGGGGGCCGGGGAGCTGTTTTTT. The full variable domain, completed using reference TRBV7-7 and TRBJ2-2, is GAGVSQSPRYKVTKRGQDVTLRCDPISSHATLYWYQQALGQGPEFLTYFNYEAQPDKSGLPSDRFSAERPEGSISTLTIQRTEQRDSAMYRCASSPGQGAGELFFGEGSRLTVL.